This TCR beta chain was identified during a study of cytomegalovirus exposure and HLA in healthy donors. 60 Vbeta and 13 Jbeta primers were used in PCR. Repertoires were generated with immunoSEQ multiplex PCR, while TCRdb's copy carries only in-frame clones and drops some. The repertoire holds over 150,000 clones, with about three quarters as singletons. This clone came up a few times. The CDR3 has 15 residues. The germline V gene encodes CDR1 LNHNV and CDR2 YYDKDF (reference sequence). Trimming pared 0 bases from V and 8 bases from J, leaving 16 bases between. This TCR was sampled from a woman aged 40 to 50 in good health and CMV-seropositive. The sequenced sample consisted of PBMCs. The V gene is TRBV15, the J gene TRBJ1-1, with a weak D call TRBD1 (5 bases). The CDR3 sequence: CATSRDLGTGREAFF. The DNA of the CDR3 is TGTGCCACCAGCAGAGATTTAGGAACAGGTCGAGAAGCTTTCTTT.